One sample yielded the 10 T cell receptor beta chains listed below, sequenced in a study of blood T cell repertoires in COVID-19. Using immunoSEQ multiplex PCR, the repertoire was profiled, and TCRdb retains in-frame clones only, with some absent. The table includes 90,000 or so clones, about nine tenths detected once. Sequencing was done on a sample of peripheral blood. These receptor sequences come from a man aged 55-75 years with COVID-19, enrolled during active disease.

As concerns this clone: One end of the junction is discordant with germline, which a read error may explain. The genes are TRBV11-3 and TRBJ1-2; no reliable D call. The length of the CDR3 is 14 residues. Germline values: CDR1 SGHNT, CDR2 YENEEA. The CDR3 bases are TGTGTCAGCAGCCCCCGCGGAGAGAACTATGGCTACACCTTC. This gives the protein CVSSPRGENYGYTF.

The chain has TRBV29-1 and TRBJ2-7; TRBD1 aligns across 7 bases. Trimming removed 4 bases from V and 5 bases from J; junction bases left unmatched: 8. This CDR3 spans 13 amino acids. Germline CDR1 SQVTM, CDR2 ANQGSEA. The CDR3 bases are TGCAGCGTTGTGACAGGGCCTAGCCACGAGCAGTACTTC. Translated: CSVVTGPSHEQYF.

In its sample, this clone was seen once. V gene TRBV2 combines with J gene TRBJ1-2; 7 bases agree with TRBD1. There are 13 residues in the CDR3. J gave up 8 bases and V 8 bases, and 11 bases lay outside the gene matches. CDR1 is SNHLY, CDR2 FYNNEI, per germline. The CDR3 spells CASPLDRVNGYTF. CDR3 nucleotide sequence: TGTGCCAGCCCTTTAGACAGGGTAAACGGCTACACCTTC.

The rearrangement uses TRBV11-3 and TRBJ2-7, with D unresolved. The V end was cut by 2 bases, the J end by 2 bases, with 10 bases between. The CDR3 runs to 14 residues. Germline assignment: CDR1 SGHNT and CDR2 YENEEA. The CDR3 region has the DNA TGTGCCAGCAGCTTAAAGAGGAATCCCTACGAGCAGTACTTC. Its protein product is CASSLKRNPYEQYF.

This CDR3 reads CASSLSGGLNTEAFF. Written as DNA, the CDR3 is TGTGCCAGCAGCTTGTCGGGAGGTCTGAACACTGAAGCTTTCTTT. The V gene is TRBV11-1, the J gene TRBJ1-1, with no clear D. The CDR3 consists of 15 residues. V was pared by 3 bases and J by 0 bases, with 11 bases between. Germline loops: CDR1 SGHAT, CDR2 FQDESV (reference sequence).

The chain has TRBV14 and TRBJ2-1; maybe TRBD1 (6 bases). CDR1 is SGHDN, CDR2 FVKESK, per germline. The CDR3 loop spans 18 amino acids. The ends were cut back, 1 base at V and 5 bases at J, with 21 bases in the middle. The CDR3 DNA reads TGTGCCAGCAGCCAAGTCGATCCCAAACAGGGAAAACACAATGAGCAGTTCTTC. Amino acids: CASSQVDPKQGKHNEQFF. Complete variable domain (other parts from reference TRBV14 and TRBJ2-1): EAGVTQFPSHSVIEKGQTVTLRCDPISGHDNLYWYRRVMGKEIKFLLHFVKESKQDESGMPNNRFLAERTGGTYSTLKVQPAELEDSGVYFCASSQVDPKQGKHNEQFFGPGTRLTVL.

The chain is built from TRBV7-9 and TRBJ1-3, with TRBD1 as a possible D gene (6 bases). In germline, CDR1 is SEHNR, CDR2 FQNEAQ (reference sequence). Trimming removed 6 bases from V and 2 bases from J, with 8 bases in between. The CDR3 covers 13 residues. The CDR3, as DNA: TGTGCCAGCAGTTGGGGGCCTGGAAACACCATATATTTT. Its protein product is CASSWGPGNTIYF.

V is TRBV3-1 (or the pseudogene TRBV3-2) and J is TRBJ2-7; TRBD1 matches at 9 bases. Looked up from germline, CDR1 is LGHDT and CDR2 is YNNKEL (reference sequence). After removal of 4 bases from V and 2 bases from J, the junction contained 6 bases not matched to a gene. This CDR3 has 15 amino acids. CDR3 coding DNA: TGTGCCAGCAGCCTACAGGGGGCGCGGACCTACGAGCAGTACTTC. Protein: CASSLQGARTYEQYF.

The CDR3 DNA reads TGTGCCAGCACCGCAGGGGGGAGTAGGTCCTACAATGAGCAGTTCTTC. Protein product: CASTAGGSRSYNEQFF. The gene calls are TRBV11-3 and TRBJ2-1; TRBD1 is a possible D gene (7 bases). This CDR3 has 16 residues. V was trimmed by 7 bases and J by 1 base, leaving 17 bases between them. The germline V gene encodes CDR1 SGHNT and CDR2 YENEEA.

The chain is built from TRBV18 and TRBJ2-5, with 9 bases fitting TRBD2. Germline-derived CDR1 and CDR2 are KGHSH and LQKENI. Losses at the gene ends were 3 bases for V and 3 bases for J; bases not matched to a gene: 8. The CDR3 is made up of 16 amino acids. CDR3 DNA sequence: TGTGCCAGCTCACCTCTTAGCGGGAGCATTGAAGAGACCCAGTACTTC. It codes for CASSPLSGSIEETQYF.